Following are 24 T cell receptor beta chains from one sample sequenced in a study of shared clonotypes between healthy human individuals. Using immunoSEQ multiplex PCR, the repertoire was profiled, and TCRdb retains in-frame clones only, with some absent. The sample shows approximately 1,000,000 clones, roughly 77% of them seen only once. Sequencing input: memory CD4+ T cells from PBMCs. Subset: CD45RA-negative fraction. These receptor sequences come from a man in his late teens or twenties in good health. Some clones in this sample may be carry-over from other donors' samples.

The chain couples TRBV7-9 to TRBJ1-1, with D possibly matching TRBD1 (6 bases). This CDR3 spans 14 amino acids. In germline, CDR1 is SEHNR, CDR2 FQNEAQ (reference sequence). The V end lost 5 bases, the J end lost 3 bases, and 13 bases lay between the germline ends. The CDR3 protein is CASSPGRGYTEAFF. DNA of the CDR3: TGTGCCAGCAGCCCGGGAAGGGGGTACACTGAAGCTTTCTTT.

V gene TRBV6-1 combines with J gene TRBJ2-2, with 9 bases identical to TRBD1. Germline V gene sequence: CDR1 MNHNS, CDR2 SASEGT. The CDR3 has 15 amino acids. V shed 5 bases, J shed 4 bases, and the junction held 5 bases outside the gene matches. The CDR3 loop reads CASSSQGAATGELFF. CDR3 DNA: TGTGCCAGCAGTTCACAGGGGGCGGCCACCGGGGAGCTGTTTTTT.

The chain couples TRBV18 to TRBJ1-5; maybe TRBD1 (5 bases). Between the trimmed V and J ends, which lost 4 bases and 3 bases, there was a span of 10 bases. Germline CDR1 is KGHSH and CDR2 is LQKENI. This CDR3 region has 14 residues. The CDR3 loop is CASSQGRDNQPQHF. The CDR3, as DNA: TGTGCCAGCTCACAGGGGAGGGACAATCAGCCCCAGCATTTT. The complete variable domain, with remaining parts taken from reference TRBV18 and TRBJ1-5, reads NAGVMQNPRHLVRRRGQEARLRCSPMKGHSHVYWYRQLPEEGLKFMVYLQKENIIDESGMPKERFSAEFPKEGPSILRIQQVVRGDSAAYFCASSQGRDNQPQHFGDGTRLSIL.

Remarks on this clone: The same CDR3 also results from other DNA sequences found in this sample. V usage is TRBV4-1 and J usage is TRBJ2-7, with 12 bases that match TRBD1. The CDR3 has 16 amino acids. Germline CDR1 reads MGHRA; CDR2 reads YSYEKL. After removal of 4 bases from V and 5 bases from J, the junction contained 9 bases not matched to a gene. The CDR3 here is CASSLYPGQGANEQYF. Here the CDR3 DNA reads TGCGCCAGCAGCCTTTACCCGGGACAGGGGGCGAACGAGCAGTACTTC.

The V call is TRBV11-2, the J call TRBJ1-1, with 10 nucleotides matching TRBD1. The CDR3 loop spans 13 amino acids. The ends lost 6 bases at V and 5 bases at J; junction bases unmatched: 3. Germline V CDR1 and CDR2: SGHAT, FQNNGV. CDR3 sequence: CASSTDRGTEAFF. Here the CDR3 DNA reads TGTGCCAGCAGTACGGACAGGGGGACTGAAGCTTTCTTT.

The chain recombines TRBV7-2 with TRBJ2-1; D unresolved. The CDR3 has 15 residues. Trimming shortened V by 0 bases and J by 9 bases, and 15 bases separated the two germline ends. Germline values: CDR1 SGHTA, CDR2 FQGNSA. The CDR3 DNA is TGTGCCAGCAGCTTAGCGGCTAGGAGAGAAGGTGAGCAGTTCTTC. This encodes CASSLAARREGEQFF.

The gene calls are TRBV28 and TRBJ2-7; unclear D gene. V lost 5 bases and J 0 bases, leaving 11 bases between the germline ends. The germline gives CDR1 MDHEN, CDR2 SYDVKM. The CDR3 spans 14 residues. The CDR3 here is CASSDTLSSYEQYF. Written as DNA, the CDR3 is TGTGCCAGCAGTGACACCCTGAGCTCCTACGAGCAGTACTTC.

The V call is TRBV5-6, the J call TRBJ2-5; D is perhaps TRBD2 (5 bases). The DNA end favors TRBJ2-7, so the J call may be wrong. The CDR3 sequence is 12 residues long. Germline CDR1 is SGHDT and CDR2 is YYEEEE. CDR3 DNA: TGTGCCAGCTCGGCGGGTCCCTACGAGCAGTACTTC. Protein sequence: CASSAGPYEQYF.

The chain is built from TRBV30 and TRBJ1-2; the match to TRBD1 covers 7 bases. Trimming cost V 3 bases and J 6 bases; bases outside gene matches: 7. Per the germline V gene, CDR1 is GTSNPN and CDR2 is SVGIG (reference sequence). This CDR3 contains 13 residues. Written as DNA, the CDR3 is TGTGCCTGGAGCGGAGGGGGCGTTCATGGCTACACCTTC. It encodes CAWSGGGVHGYTF. The variable domain in full, with the rest retrieved from reference TRBV30 and TRBJ1-2, is SQTIHQWPATLVQPVGSPLSLECTVEGTSNPNLYWYRQAAGRGLQLLFYSVGIGQISSEVPQNLSASRPQDRQFILSSKKLLLSDSGFYLCAWSGGGVHGYTFGSGTRLTVV.

The genes are TRBV7-8 and TRBJ2-1; D is possibly TRBD1 or TRBD2 (5 bases each). The CDR3 loop spans 15 amino acids. Germline CDR1 reads SGHVS; CDR2 reads FQNEAQ. The V end lost 5 bases, the J end lost 2 bases, and 13 bases lay between the germline ends. The DNA for the CDR3 is TGTGCCAGCAGCCCGGGACGGGTCACCTACAATGAGCAGTTCTTC. Amino acids: CASSPGRVTYNEQFF.

V is TRBV29-1 and J is TRBJ2-3, with 12 nucleotides matching TRBD2. The CDR3 is made up of 15 amino acids. V was pared by 4 bases and J by 7 bases, with 9 bases of the junction left unmatched. Germline assignment: CDR1 SQVTM and CDR2 ANQGSEA. The CDR3 DNA sequence: TGCAGCGTTGGGACTAGCGGGGTACTCATGTATACGCAGTATTTT. Encoded protein: CSVGTSGVLMYTQYF.

V usage is TRBV28 and J usage is TRBJ1-4; TRBD1 matches 7 bases. The CDR3 is made up of 16 amino acids. The germline V gene has CDR1 MDHEN and CDR2 SYDVKM. V was pared by 3 bases and J by 8 bases, with 12 bases of the junction left unmatched. The chain's CDR3 is CASSFPSGTAEEKLFF. The CDR3 DNA follows: TGTGCCAGCAGTTTCCCCTCCGGGACAGCCGAAGAAAAACTGTTTTTT. The complete variable domain, with remaining parts taken from reference TRBV28 and TRBJ1-4, reads DVKVTQSSRYLVKRTGEKVFLECVQDMDHENMFWYRQDPGLGLRLIYFSYDVKMKEKGDIPEGYSVSREKKERFSLILESASTNQTSMYLCASSFPSGTAEEKLFFGSGTQLSVL.

V gene TRBV6-4 combines with J gene TRBJ2-5; D might be TRBD1 (6 bases). CDR1 is MRHNA, CDR2 SNTAGT, per germline. The CDR3 spans 20 residues. The V end was cut by 11 bases, the J end by 0 bases, with 34 bases between. The CDR3 DNA follows: TGTGCCGGCGAGGGGACAACTCTCTCTCGGTTTTTTTACGACCAAGAGACCCAGTACTTC. It is translated as CAGEGTTLSRFFYDQETQYF.

The chain couples TRBV30 to TRBJ2-1; 11 bases are shared with TRBD2. V was clipped by 2 bases and J by 10 bases; unmatched bases: 7. CDR1 is GTSNPN and CDR2 is SVGIG in the germline V gene (reference sequence). This CDR3 comprises 14 residues. The CDR3 loop is CAWSRLAGGWEQFF. For the CDR3, the DNA is TGTGCCTGGAGTCGGCTAGCGGGAGGATGGGAGCAGTTCTTC.

The rearrangement links TRBV6-1 to TRBJ2-1, with TRBD1 matching 9 bases. The CDR3 spans 16 residues. Germline loops: CDR1 MNHNS, CDR2 SASEGT. V gave up 4 bases and J gave up 7 bases; unmatched junction bases: 11. As DNA, the CDR3 is TGTGCCAGCAGTGTGGCGGGACAGGGTAGTTGGAATGAGCAGTTCTTC. Translating gives CASSVAGQGSWNEQFF.

This chain uses TRBV7-3 with TRBJ2-5; D is uncertain. The length of the CDR3 is 15 residues. Trimming cost V 7 bases and J 4 bases, with 19 bases left between them. CDR1 is SGHTA and CDR2 is FQGTGA in the germline V gene. The CDR3 protein is CASIHDATHVETQYF. For the CDR3, the DNA is TGTGCCAGCATCCACGACGCCACTCACGTAGAGACCCAGTACTTC. Full variable domain (rest looked up from reference TRBV7-3 and TRBJ2-5): GAGVSQTPSNKVTEKGKYVELRCDPISGHTALYWYRQSLGQGPEFLIYFQGTGAADDSGLPNDRFFAVRPEGSVSTLKIQRTERGDSAVYLCASIHDATHVETQYFGPGTRLLVL.

This clone was counted a few times. V usage is TRBV6-5 and J usage is TRBJ1-2; no clear D gene. The length of the CDR3 is 13 residues. The germline V gene has CDR1 MNHEY and CDR2 SVGAGI. Trimming shortened V by 10 bases and J by 0 bases, and 12 bases separated the two germline ends. The CDR3, as DNA: TGTGCCACGGGAACAATACCTAACTATGGCTACACCTTC. It specifies CATGTIPNYGYTF.

Comments on this clone: The identical CDR3 is also encoded by other nucleotide sequences in the sample. The gene calls are TRBV5-1 and TRBJ2-5; D perhaps matches TRBD2 (6 bases). Trimming took off 0 bases at V and 4 bases at J, with 10 bases between the two ends. Germline V gene sequence: CDR1 SGHRS, CDR2 YFSETQ. CDR3 length equals 14 residues. CDR3 in DNA: TGCGCCAGCAGCTTGGTCCCCGGGGGAGAGACCCAGTACTTC. This codes for CASSLVPGGETQYF.

The rearrangement uses TRBV9 and TRBJ2-1, with TRBD2 as a possible D gene (6 bases). The germline V and J ends were trimmed by 6 bases and 3 bases, with 22 bases remaining between them. Germline-derived CDR1 and CDR2 are SGDLS and YYNGEE. The CDR3 contains 17 residues. CDR3 region: CASTVGWGAGNYNEQFF. In DNA, the CDR3 is TGTGCCAGCACGGTCGGTTGGGGCGCGGGGAACTACAATGAGCAGTTCTTC. Supplemented by reference TRBV9 and TRBJ2-1, the full variable domain reads DSGVTQTPKHLITATGQRVTLRCSPRSGDLSVYWYQQSLDQGLQFLIQYYNGEERAKGNILERFSAQQFPDLHSELNLSSLELGDSALYFCASTVGWGAGNYNEQFFGPGTRLTVL.

V and J are TRBV29-1 and TRBJ2-2; D perhaps matches TRBD1 (6 bases). V was clipped by 6 bases and J by 4 bases, with 18 bases between them. The CDR3 contains 15 residues. CDR1 is SQVTM and CDR2 is ANQGSEA in the germline V gene. The CDR3 DNA reads as TGCAGCGTAAATCCTACAGGGATGGGCACCGGGGAGCTGTTTTTT. Its protein product is CSVNPTGMGTGELFF.

This clone has only one observation. The chain is built from TRBV5-4 and TRBJ2-1, with 9 nucleotides matching TRBD2. V lost 0 bases, J lost 5 bases, and 12 bases stayed unmatched. The germline V gene has CDR1 SGHNT and CDR2 YYREEE (reference sequence). The CDR3 extends over 18 amino acids. The CDR3: CASSLGISGRGSHNEQFF. In DNA form, the CDR3 reads TGTGCCAGCAGCTTGGGGATTAGCGGGAGAGGGTCCCACAATGAGCAGTTCTTC. The full variable domain, completed using reference TRBV5-4 and TRBJ2-1, is ETGVTQSPTHLIKTRGQQVTLRCSSQSGHNTVSWYQQALGQGPQFIFQYYREEENGRGNFPPRFSGLQFPNYSSELNVNALELDDSALYLCASSLGISGRGSHNEQFFGPGTRLTVL.

The rearrangement uses TRBV29-1 and TRBJ2-2, with 10 bases lining up with TRBD1. Germline CDR1 SQVTM, CDR2 ANQGSEA. This CDR3 contains 16 residues. Losses at the gene ends were 7 bases for V and 0 bases for J; bases not matched to a gene: 8. This chain's CDR3 is CSAHVGTGANTGELFF. CDR3 coding DNA: TGCAGCGCACATGTGGGGACAGGGGCGAACACCGGGGAGCTGTTTTTT.

The chain combines TRBV28 with TRBJ1-1; D not resolved. Germline V gives CDR1 MDHEN, CDR2 SYDVKM. V was shortened by 4 bases and J by 0 bases, with 15 bases between the two germline ends. The CDR3 is made up of 16 amino acids. This CDR3 reads CASSSTRSPMNTEAFF. The DNA of the CDR3 is TGTGCCAGCAGTTCGACCCGTTCTCCTATGAACACTGAAGCTTTCTTT.

The V and J genes are TRBV5-1 and TRBJ2-1; 10 nucleotides match TRBD2. CDR1 is SGHRS, CDR2 YFSETQ, per germline. The junction had 3 bases not matched to a gene; V was cut back by 0 bases and J by 0 bases. The CDR3 has 17 amino acids. Here the CDR3 DNA reads TGCGCCAGCAGCTTGGTTCCTAGCGGGAGCTCCTACAATGAGCAGTTCTTC. It is translated as CASSLVPSGSSYNEQFF. Complete variable domain (other parts from reference TRBV5-1 and TRBJ2-1): KAGVTQTPRYLIKTRGQQVTLSCSPISGHRSVSWYQQTPGQGLQFLFEYFSETQRNKGNFPGRFSGRQFSNSRSEMNVSTLELGDSALYLCASSLVPSGSSYNEQFFGPGTRLTVL.